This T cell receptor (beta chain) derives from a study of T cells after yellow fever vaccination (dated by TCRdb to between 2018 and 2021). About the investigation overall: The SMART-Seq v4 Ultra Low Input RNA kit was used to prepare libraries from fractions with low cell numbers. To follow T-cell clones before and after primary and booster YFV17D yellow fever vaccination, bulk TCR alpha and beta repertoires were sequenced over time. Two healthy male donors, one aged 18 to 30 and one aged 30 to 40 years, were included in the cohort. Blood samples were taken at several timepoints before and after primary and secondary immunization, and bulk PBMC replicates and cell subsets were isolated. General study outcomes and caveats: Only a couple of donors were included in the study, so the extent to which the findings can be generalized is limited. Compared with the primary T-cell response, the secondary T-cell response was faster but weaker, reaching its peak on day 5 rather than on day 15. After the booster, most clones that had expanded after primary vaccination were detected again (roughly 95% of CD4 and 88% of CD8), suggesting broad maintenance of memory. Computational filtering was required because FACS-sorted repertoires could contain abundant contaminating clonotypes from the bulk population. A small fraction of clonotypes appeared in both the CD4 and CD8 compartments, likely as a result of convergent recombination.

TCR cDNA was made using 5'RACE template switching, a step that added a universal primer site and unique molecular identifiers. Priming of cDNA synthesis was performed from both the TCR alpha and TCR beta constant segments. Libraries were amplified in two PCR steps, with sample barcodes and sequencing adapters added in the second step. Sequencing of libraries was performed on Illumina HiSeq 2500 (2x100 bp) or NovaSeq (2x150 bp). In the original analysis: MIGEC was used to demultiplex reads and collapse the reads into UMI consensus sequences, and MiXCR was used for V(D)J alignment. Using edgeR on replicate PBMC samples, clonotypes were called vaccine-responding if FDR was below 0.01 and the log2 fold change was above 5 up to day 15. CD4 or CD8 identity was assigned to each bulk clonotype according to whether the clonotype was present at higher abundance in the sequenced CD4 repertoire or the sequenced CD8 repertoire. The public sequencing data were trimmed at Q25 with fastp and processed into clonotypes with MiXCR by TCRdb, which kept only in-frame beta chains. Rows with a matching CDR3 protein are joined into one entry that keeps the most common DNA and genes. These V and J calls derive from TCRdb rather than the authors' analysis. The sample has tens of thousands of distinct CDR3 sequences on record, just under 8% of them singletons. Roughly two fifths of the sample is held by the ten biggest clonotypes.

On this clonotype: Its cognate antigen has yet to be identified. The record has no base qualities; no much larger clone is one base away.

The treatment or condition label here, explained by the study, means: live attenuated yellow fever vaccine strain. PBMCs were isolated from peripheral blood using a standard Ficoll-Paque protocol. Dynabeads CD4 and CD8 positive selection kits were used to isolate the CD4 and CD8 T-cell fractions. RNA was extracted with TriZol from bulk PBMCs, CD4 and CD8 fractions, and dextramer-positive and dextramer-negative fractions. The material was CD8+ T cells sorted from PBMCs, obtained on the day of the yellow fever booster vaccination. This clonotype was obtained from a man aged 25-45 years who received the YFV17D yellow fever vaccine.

The CDR3 protein is CATSRDGNGGIYEQYF. In nucleotides, the sequence is TGTGCCACCAGCAGAGATGGGAACGGGGGCATCTACGAGCAGTACTTC. The V and J genes are TRBV15 and TRBJ2-7; the D gene is possibly TRBD1 or TRBD2, each agreeing over 6 bases. Deletion took 0 bases off V and 3 bases off J, with a span of 15 bases between the germline ends. The CDR3 measures 16 amino acids from cysteine to phenylalanine. Only the CDR3 portion is preserved as DNA: 48 bases, with reading frame beginning at the first base. According to the germline V gene (reference sequence), CDR1 reads LNHNV and CDR2 reads YYDKDF.